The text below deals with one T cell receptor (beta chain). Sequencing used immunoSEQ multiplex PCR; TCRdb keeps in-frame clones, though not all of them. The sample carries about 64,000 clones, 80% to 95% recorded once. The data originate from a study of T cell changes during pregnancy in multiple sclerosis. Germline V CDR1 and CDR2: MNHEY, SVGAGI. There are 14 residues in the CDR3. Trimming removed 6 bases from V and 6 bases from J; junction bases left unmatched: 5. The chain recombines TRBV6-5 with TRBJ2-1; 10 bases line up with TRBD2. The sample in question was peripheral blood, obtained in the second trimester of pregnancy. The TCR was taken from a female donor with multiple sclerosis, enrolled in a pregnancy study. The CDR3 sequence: CASSLAGAANEQFF. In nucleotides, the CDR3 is TGTGCCAGCAGCCTAGCGGGAGCAGCCAATGAGCAGTTCTTC.